This T cell receptor (beta chain) was sequenced in a study of B cell selection in AIRE deficiency. Regulatory T cells were sorted as CD4+CD25hiCD127low/negative. CDR3 length equals 14 residues. V trimming: 8 bases; J trimming: 0 bases; junction bases outside the gene matches: 3. Germline V lookup: CDR1 LNHDA, CDR2 SQIVND (reference sequence). About this clone: Its antigen remains unidentified.

Study results and caveats: AIRE-deficient Tconv and Treg repertoires matched healthy donors in TCRBV, CDR3 length, diversity.

Assay used: immunoSEQ multiplex PCR; TCRdb lists only in-frame clones, some missing. The data contain roughly 24,000 clones, about 90% of them singletons. The sequencing input was CD4+CD25+ Tregs sorted from PBMCs. This TCR derives from a human donor in good health. J is TRBJ1-5 and V is TRBV19, with TRBD1 identical over 8 bases. CDR3 protein: CASGTGFSNQPQHF. CDR3 bases: TGTGCCAGTGGGACAGGCTTTAGCAATCAGCCCCAGCATTTT.